This entry lists 28 T cell receptor beta chains sequenced from one sample in a study of glioma-infiltrating T cells. Using RNA template, CDR3s of TCR alpha and beta were amplified with iRepertoire arm-PCR. Via MiXCR, TCRdb re-called the multiplex PCR reads, giving one row per CDR3 protein. The repertoire has under 200,000 distinct CDR3 sequences, under 55% of them found once; the top ten carry roughly 5.2%. Sequencing was performed on glioma tissue, nonneoplastic brain tissue, or PBMCs (not recorded which). The receptors come from a human donor with low-grade glioma or glioblastoma, undergoing nonglioma brain surgery, or in good health (not recorded which).

This clonotype was picked up one time. This may stem from a read error, because a much larger clone lies one nucleotide away. The chain has TRBV20-1 and TRBJ2-2; D not certain. The CDR3 is 14 amino acids. V lost 3 bases and J 8 bases, leaving 16 bases between the germline ends. CDR1 and CDR2 (germline): DFQATT, SNEGSKA (reference sequence). The CDR3 DNA reads as TGCAGTGCTAGTCCAACATCCGCCGGGGGGGAGCTGTTTTTT. Translation gives CSASPTSAGGELFF.

This clonotype has ten or more counts. The chain joins TRBV28 to TRBJ1-5, with D perhaps matching TRBD1 (5 bases). The length of the CDR3 is 15 residues. Germline V CDR1 and CDR2: MDHEN, SYDVKM. V was clipped by 6 bases and J by 5 bases, with 17 bases between them. In DNA, the CDR3 is TGTGCCAGCAGCGGATACTTGCAGGGAGATCAGCCCCAGCATTTT. This gives the protein CASSGYLQGDQPQHF.

This sequence joins TRBV3-1 and TRBJ2-1; the D gene could be TRBD1 or TRBD2 (5 bases each). The ends were cut back, 0 bases at V and 10 bases at J, with 16 bases in the middle. From germline, CDR1 is LGHDT and CDR2 YNNKEL (reference sequence). This CDR3 comprises 15 residues. For the CDR3, the DNA is TGTGCCAGCAGCCAAGAAGTGAGGGGTTTGGACGAGCAGTTCTTC. Protein: CASSQEVRGLDEQFF.

This rearrangement joins TRBV18 to TRBJ2-7, with D tentatively TRBD1 or TRBD2 (5 bases each). CDR1 and CDR2 (germline): KGHSH, LQKENI. This CDR3 is built from 14 residues. The V end lost 0 bases, the J end lost 3 bases, and 9 bases lay between the germline ends. CDR3 sequence (DNA): TGTGCCAGCTCACCACCGGGACGGATCTACGAGCAGTACTTC. Translating gives CASSPPGRIYEQYF. Together with reference TRBV18 and TRBJ2-7, the CDR3 gives the full variable domain: NAGVMQNPRHLVRRRGQEARLRCSPMKGHSHVYWYRQLPEEGLKFMVYLQKENIIDESGMPKERFSAEFPKEGPSILRIQQVVRGDSAAYFCASSPPGRIYEQYFGPGTRLTVT.

A word on this clonotype: A much larger clone differs from this one at a single base, so this may be a read error. The chain couples TRBV2 to TRBJ1-5, with a weak D call TRBD1 (6 bases). Trimming left V 11 bases short and J 2 bases short, with 13 bases between. The CDR3 sequence is 13 residues long. CDR1 and CDR2 (germline): SNHLY, FYNNEI. The CDR3 region is CAARTEGNQPQHF. The CDR3 nucleotides are TGTGCCGCGAGGACAGAAGGCAATCAGCCCCAGCATTTT.

This clonotype was observed a handful of times. V and J are TRBV29-1 and TRBJ1-2; no firm D call. The V and J ends lost 2 bases and 3 bases respectively, with 4 bases between them. This CDR3 is 11 amino acids long. Per the germline V gene, CDR1 is SQVTM and CDR2 is ANQGSEA. The CDR3 region has the DNA TGCAGCGTTGAACAGGACTATGGCTACACCTTC. Its translation is CSVEQDYGYTF.

Worth noting for this clonotype: A single base separates this from a much larger clone, so it may be a read error. The V gene is TRBV10-3, the J gene TRBJ1-5; D call uncertain. The CDR3 contains 14 residues. Germline-derived CDR1 and CDR2 are ENHRY and SYGVKD. V was trimmed by 10 bases and J by 7 bases, leaving 20 bases between them. The CDR3 loop reads CATLLGEGGQPQHF. As DNA, the CDR3 is TGTGCCACCCTTCTGGGTGAGGGAGGACAGCCCCAGCATTTT.

This clonotype has at least ten counts. The V call is TRBV28, the J call TRBJ2-5, with unresolved D. Germline assignment: CDR1 MDHEN and CDR2 SYDVKM. This CDR3 spans 12 amino acids. V was pared by 4 bases and J by 3 bases, with 6 bases between. The DNA of the CDR3 is TGTGCCAGCAGTTCTGGGGAAGAGACCCAGTACTTC. It encodes CASSSGEETQYF.

For this clonotype: The junction departs from the called germline gene at one end, perhaps through a read error. V gene TRBV6-1 combines with J gene TRBJ2-2; tentatively, D is TRBD1 (6 bases). This CDR3 comprises 15 residues. Germline CDR1 and CDR2: MNHNS and SASEGT. The CDR3 protein is CASISLSGHTGEMFF. The CDR3 DNA reads as TGTGCCAGCATATCACTCTCGGGACACACCGGGGAGATGTTTTTT.

Concerning this clonotype itself: A clone one base away is much larger, so this may be a read error. V usage is TRBV2 and J usage is TRBJ2-5; the D gene is possibly TRBD2 (6 bases). CDR1 and CDR2 (germline): SNHLY, FYNNEI. This CDR3 region has 12 residues. CDR3 sequence: CARSGLQETQYF. The CDR3 nucleotides are TGTGCCAGGAGTGGACTACAAGAGACCCAGTACTTC. Looking up the rest from reference TRBV2 and TRBJ2-5 gives the full variable domain: EPEVTQTPSHQVTQMGQEVILRCVPISNHLYFYWYRQILGQKVEFLVSFYNNEISEKSEIFDDQFSVERPDGSNFTLKIRSTKLEDSAMYFCARSGLQETQYFGPGTRLLVL.

The gene calls are TRBV27 and TRBJ2-4, with a possible D match to TRBD2 (6 bases). The ends were cut back, 2 bases at V and 14 bases at J, with 16 bases in the middle. Germline values: CDR1 MNHEY, CDR2 SMNVEV (reference sequence). There are 13 residues in the CDR3. Here the CDR3 DNA reads TGTGCCAGCAGTTTAGGCCGGGGGTCCCTTGAGTACTTC. This sequence encodes CASSLGRGSLEYF.

As regards this clonotype: Given the absence of the conserved phenylalanine or tryptophan at the CDR3 end, a read error is likely. The genes are TRBV6-9 and TRBJ2-7; D possibly corresponds to TRBD1 (7 bases). Trimming stripped 3 bases from V and 1 base from J, with 25 bases between. This CDR3 has 19 residues. CDR1 and CDR2 from the germline V gene are MNHGY and SVAAGI. DNA for the CDR3: TGTGCCAGCAGTTACCTACCGGGAGAGGGGGCGCCTACTTCCTACGAGCAGTACTTG. Residues: CASSYLPGEGAPTSYEQYL.

This clonotype has at least ten counts. The V call is TRBV6-1, the J call TRBJ2-1, with D tentatively TRBD2 (5 bases). CDR1 and CDR2 from the germline V gene are MNHNS and SASEGT. V was cut by 5 bases and J by 2 bases, with 16 bases left in between. The CDR3 loop spans 16 amino acids. The CDR3 loop reads CASSPPSYRTYNEQFF. CDR3 DNA sequence: TGTGCCAGCAGTCCCCCTAGCTACCGCACCTACAATGAGCAGTTCTTC.

This clonotype was seen many times. The V call is TRBV6-1, the J call TRBJ2-7; 7 nucleotides agree with TRBD2. CDR1 and CDR2 (germline): MNHNS, SASEGT. V trimming: 8 bases; J trimming: 4 bases; junction bases outside the gene matches: 8. There are 13 residues in the CDR3. CDR3 coding DNA: TGTGCCAGCTCCTCTAGCGGAAAGTACGAGCAGTACTTC. Residues: CASSSSGKYEQYF.

Comment on this clonotype: Just one base apart from a much larger clone, this may be a read error. This chain links TRBV18 with TRBJ1-1; D might be TRBD1 (5 bases). Germline V gene data show CDR1 as KGHSH and CDR2 as LQKENI. The CDR3 runs 15 residues. V was cut by 4 bases and J by 1 base, with 13 bases left in between. The CDR3 DNA is TGTGCCAGCTCACGATATCATGGACAGAACACTGAAGCTTTCTTT. Translated, it gives CASSRYHGQNTEAFF.

A remark on this clonotype: An end of the junction differs from the germline gene, which may be a read error. This chain connects TRBV20-1 to TRBJ2-1; D ambiguous. CDR3 size: 16 residues. The germline CDR1 and CDR2 sequences are DFQATT and SNEGSKA (reference sequence). The CDR3 here is CSARDQSRSSYNEQLF. The CDR3 nucleotides read TGCAGTGCTAGAGATCAGTCCAGGAGCTCCTACAATGAGCAGTTGTTC.

The chain recombines TRBV19 with TRBJ2-7; D gene unclear. The CDR3 extends over 14 amino acids. Germline V gene data show CDR1 as LNHDA and CDR2 as SQIVND (reference sequence). V lost 5 bases and J lost 5, with 16 bases in between. CDR3 sequence reads: CASSFQFPQDEQYF. The CDR3 region has the DNA TGTGCCAGTAGTTTCCAGTTCCCCCAGGACGAGCAGTACTTC.

Regarding this clonotype: One base away lies a much larger clone, so this may be a sequencing read error. The chain employs TRBV28 and TRBJ1-2; no firm D call. This CDR3 comprises 14 residues. Per the germline V gene, CDR1 is MDHEN and CDR2 is SYDVKM. V dropped 3 bases and J dropped 6 bases, with 14 bases sitting between them. CDR3: CASSLILYENGYTF. CDR3 in DNA: TGTGCCAGCAGTTTGATCCTATATGAGAATGGCTACACCTTC.

V usage is TRBV12-3 or TRBV12-4 and J usage is TRBJ1-4, with D uncertain. The germline V and J ends were trimmed by 6 bases and 10 bases, with 9 bases remaining between them. The CDR3 contains 11 residues. As DNA, the CDR3 is TGTGCCAGCAGGGAGACACGAAAACTGTTTTTT. Amino acid sequence: CASRETRKLFF.

Comments on this clonotype: It may be a read error: a sequence one base away is much more abundant. The rearrangement links TRBV7-8 to TRBJ2-5, with D hard to call. Germline CDR1 is SGHVS and CDR2 is FQNEAQ. This CDR3 spans 8 amino acids. The CDR3 here is CASRPRLF. The CDR3 nucleotides are TGTGCCAGCAGGCCACGCCTCTTC.

Concerning this clonotype itself: This sequence may be a read error, since a much larger clone differs from it by one base. The CDR3 does not close with the conserved phenylalanine or tryptophan, likely indicating a read error. The chain is built from TRBV15 and TRBJ2-3, with no clear D. The CDR3 has 13 residues. From germline, CDR1 is LNHNV and CDR2 YYDKDF (reference sequence). V gave up 3 bases and J gave up 3 bases, with 7 bases separating them. The CDR3 loop reads CATSRSVTDTQYS. Written as DNA, the CDR3 is TGTGCCACCAGCAGGAGCGTTACAGATACGCAGTATTCT.

This clonotype was seen at least ten times. This chain connects TRBV9 to TRBJ2-5; D gene ambiguous. Germline V gene lookup returns CDR1 SGDLS and CDR2 YYNGEE. Trimming pared 1 base from V and 1 base from J, leaving 8 bases between. The CDR3 length is 14 residues. CDR3 loop: CASSVSPVQETQYF. Written as DNA, the CDR3 is TGTGCCAGCAGCGTATCCCCAGTCCAAGAGACCCAGTACTTC.

This chain connects TRBV15 to TRBJ1-5, with 10 bases identical to TRBD1. V gave up 4 bases and J gave up 7 bases; unmatched junction bases: 10. This CDR3 is 16 amino acids long. Germline CDR1 LNHNV, CDR2 YYDKDF (reference sequence). Here the CDR3 DNA reads TGTGCCACCAGCACCGTGACAGGGGGCACTTTCCAGCCCCAGCATTTT. Its protein is CATSTVTGGTFQPQHF.

This clonotype showed up just once. The chain employs TRBV28 and TRBJ2-7; D perhaps matches TRBD1 (5 bases). Germline V gives CDR1 MDHEN, CDR2 SYDVKM. This CDR3 region has 12 residues. V lost 10 bases and J 3 bases, leaving 13 bases between the germline ends. CDR3 sequence reads: CATLGASYEQYF. CDR3 nucleotide sequence: TGTGCCACCCTAGGGGCGAGCTACGAGCAGTACTTC.

The chain has TRBV3-1 and TRBJ2-3; D gene unclear. This CDR3 is 13 amino acids long. CDR1 and CDR2 (germline): LGHDT, YNNKEL (reference sequence). V was shortened by 4 bases and J by 6 bases, with 11 bases between the two germline ends. The CDR3 bases are TGTGCCAGCAGCCCTTCAGACGGGGATACGCAGTATTTT. Amino acids: CASSPSDGDTQYF.

This chain links TRBV25-1 with TRBJ1-2, with 10 bases matching TRBD1. Germline V gives CDR1 MGHDK, CDR2 SYGVNS. After removal of 3 bases from V and 4 bases from J, the junction contained 11 bases not matched to a gene. The CDR3 runs 17 residues. As DNA, the CDR3 is TGTGCCAGCAGTGACGGGGGGACAGGGGAGCAGGTCTATGGCTACACCTTC. Translating it yields CASSDGGTGEQVYGYTF.

Ten or more counts support this clonotype. V gene TRBV6-1 combines with J gene TRBJ2-1; D is ambiguous. The CDR3 length is 17 residues. Germline loops: CDR1 MNHNS, CDR2 SASEGT. Trimming shortened V by 7 bases and J by 6 bases, and 25 bases separated the two germline ends. The CDR3 DNA reads as TGTGCCAGCACCAAAGGGTCGGCGTCCCTTTGGCCCAATGAGCAGTTCTTC. It yields the protein CASTKGSASLWPNEQFF.

The V call is TRBV27, the J call TRBJ2-7; D tentatively reads TRBD1 or TRBD2 (6 bases each). Germline CDR1 reads MNHEY; CDR2 reads SMNVEV (reference sequence). Trimming took 10 bases from V and 5 from J, leaving 18 bases between them. The CDR3 is 13 residues long. Here the CDR3 DNA reads TGTGCCACCCGGGGGCAGTGCGTCCACGAGCAGTACTTC. Translated: CATRGQCVHEQYF.